This TCR beta chain comes out of a study of blood T cell repertoires in COVID-19. The overall study: Sites across the United States, Italy and Spain contributed samples from acute and convalescent COVID-19.

CDR1 MDHEN and CDR2 SYDVKM come from the germline V gene. J lost 10 bases, V lost 3 bases, and 12 bases had no gene match. The CDR3 length is 15 residues. In the original workflow: Quantification of nucleated cells was approximated via reference gene primer amplification. Sequencing used immunoSEQ multiplex PCR; TCRdb keeps in-frame clones, though not all of them. For V, J and clone size, that table is used; D and trimming come from the DNA. The table shows about 230,000 clones, with 75% to 85% occurring only once. The TCR comes from a woman between 45 and 60 years old with acute or convalescent COVID-19. J is TRBJ2-1 and V is TRBV28, with TRBD1 identical over 7 bases. Sequences were obtained from peripheral blood. The CDR3 nucleotides are TGTGCCAGCAGTTTTCCCGACAGGGCGGCTGGCGAGCAGTTCTTC. This codes for CASSFPDRAAGEQFF.